These 10 T cell receptor beta chains came from one sample sequenced in a study of T-cell memory formation after mild COVID-19. TCRdb re-derived calls from the 5' RACE reads in MiXCR, one entry per CDR3 protein. The data contain approximately 430,000 distinct CDR3 sequences, 20% to 30% of them singletons. Source material: PBMCs or a T cell subset sorted from them (not recorded which). All receptors derive from an adult woman who had mild COVID-19 (a few samples of this study predate the infection). Cell type and time point are not known.

This chain links TRBV5-6 with TRBJ1-6, with D maybe TRBD1 (5 bases). This CDR3 is built from 14 residues. Looked up from germline, CDR1 is SGHDT and CDR2 is YYEEEE. Trimming took 4 bases from V and 7 from J, leaving 12 bases between them. The CDR3 nucleotides are TGTGCCAGCAGCATAGGACATAGCAATTCACCCCTCCACTTT. Amino acids: CASSIGHSNSPLHF.

This clonotype was counted many times. V usage is TRBV5-6 and J usage is TRBJ1-2; 10 bases are a match to TRBD1. In germline, CDR1 is SGHDT, CDR2 YYEEEE. The V and J ends lost 6 bases and 4 bases, in that order; junction bases with no gene match: 6. The CDR3 runs to 14 residues. The CDR3 spells CASTRQGAFYGYTF. The CDR3 DNA reads TGTGCCAGCACCAGACAGGGGGCCTTCTATGGCTACACCTTC.

This clonotype was recorded once. This clone may be a read error of a much larger clone one base away. The chain employs TRBV6-6 and TRBJ1-1; D gene uncertain. CDR3 length: 13 residues. The V gene's germline CDR1 is MNHNY and CDR2 SVGAGI (reference sequence). V was clipped by 1 base and J by 1 base, with 4 bases between them. CDR3 loop: CASSYWENTEAFF. In nucleotides, the CDR3 is TGTGCCAGCAGTTACTGGGAGAACACTGAAGCTTTCTTT.

The rearrangement links TRBV5-6 to TRBJ1-1; D gene uncertain. The CDR3 has 14 amino acids. Looked up from germline, CDR1 is SGHDT and CDR2 is YYEEEE. V gave up 4 bases and J gave up 1 base, with 11 bases separating them. The CDR3 spells CASSPGPSNTEAFF. The DNA of the CDR3 is TGTGCCAGCAGCCCTGGGCCTTCGAACACTGAAGCTTTCTTT.

This clonotype was picked up a small number of times. The gene calls are TRBV4-1 and TRBJ2-1; 7 bases map to TRBD2. Unmatched junction bases numbered 9, after V lost 4 bases and J lost 0 bases. CDR3 length: 17 residues. Per germline, CDR1 MGHRA and CDR2 YSYEKL. The CDR3 region is CASSLPPGDYSYNEQFF. CDR3 DNA: TGCGCCAGCAGCCTCCCCCCGGGGGACTACTCCTACAATGAGCAGTTCTTC.

V and J are TRBV20-1 and TRBJ1-2; no clear D. Trimming cost V 6 bases and J 7 bases, with 15 bases left between them. From germline, CDR1 is DFQATT and CDR2 SNEGSKA (reference sequence). CDR3 length equals 12 residues. CDR3 in amino acids: CSAEASYSGYTF. The CDR3, as DNA: TGCAGTGCGGAAGCTTCTTATTCTGGCTACACCTTC.

This clonotype has a handful of counts. This chain uses TRBV6-5 with TRBJ1-2; no definite D call. CDR1 and CDR2 from the germline V gene are MNHEY and SVGAGI. The CDR3 has 14 amino acids. V gave up 2 bases and J gave up 7 bases, with 14 bases separating them. The CDR3 reads CASSYPGPRGGYTF. In DNA, the CDR3 is TGTGCCAGCAGTTACCCCGGGCCCCGGGGTGGCTACACCTTC.

This clonotype was detected only a few times. The chain has TRBV4-1 and TRBJ2-7; weak D call: TRBD2 (5 bases). This CDR3 has 15 residues. V lost 0 bases and J 2 bases, leaving 11 bases between the germline ends. Germline assignment: CDR1 MGHRA and CDR2 YSYEKL. As DNA, the CDR3 is TGCGCCAGCAGCCAAGAGGAGGTCATTCCCTACGAGCAGTACTTC. Translated: CASSQEEVIPYEQYF.

This clonotype was seen many times. The genes are TRBV5-1 and TRBJ1-2; D ambiguous. V was cut by 7 bases and J by 2 bases, with 12 bases left in between. CDR1 and CDR2 from the germline V gene are SGHRS and YFSETQ. This CDR3 spans 13 amino acids. The chain's CDR3 is CASSDGFNYGYTF. CDR3 coding DNA: TGCGCCAGCTCGGACGGATTCAACTATGGCTACACCTTC.

This clonotype was observed a few times. The rearrangement links TRBV7-2 to TRBJ1-4, with TRBD1 as a possible D gene (6 bases). Germline V CDR1 and CDR2: SGHTA, FQGNSA. The CDR3 has 14 amino acids. V lost 3 bases, J lost 3 bases, and 8 bases lay in between. CDR3 in amino acids: CASSFGTPNEKLFF. For the CDR3, the DNA is TGTGCCAGCAGCTTCGGGACACCTAATGAAAAACTGTTTTTT.